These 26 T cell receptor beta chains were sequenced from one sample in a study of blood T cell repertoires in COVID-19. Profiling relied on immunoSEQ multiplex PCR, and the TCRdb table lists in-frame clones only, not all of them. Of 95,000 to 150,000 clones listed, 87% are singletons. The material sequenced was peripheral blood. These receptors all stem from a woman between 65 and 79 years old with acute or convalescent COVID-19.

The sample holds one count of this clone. In nucleotides, the CDR3 is TGCGCCAGCAGCTACTGGGACAGGACCAATTCACCCCTCCACTTT. Translated: CASSYWDRTNSPLHF. The genes are TRBV5-1 and TRBJ1-6; 8 bases line up with TRBD1. The CDR3 is 15 amino acids. Trimming cost V 3 bases and J 7 bases; bases outside gene matches: 6. In germline, CDR1 is SGHRS, CDR2 YFSETQ.

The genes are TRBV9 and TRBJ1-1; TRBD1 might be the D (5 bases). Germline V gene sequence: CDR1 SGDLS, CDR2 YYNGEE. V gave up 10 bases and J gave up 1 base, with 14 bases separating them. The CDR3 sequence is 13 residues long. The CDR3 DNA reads TGTGCCGGAAACTTGGGGGGGAACACTGAAGCTTTCTTT. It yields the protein CAGNLGGNTEAFF.

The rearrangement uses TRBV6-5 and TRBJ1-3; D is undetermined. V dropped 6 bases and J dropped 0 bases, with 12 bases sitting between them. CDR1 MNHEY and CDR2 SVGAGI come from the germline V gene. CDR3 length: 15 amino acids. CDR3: CASRQRPLSGNTIYF. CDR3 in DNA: TGTGCCAGCAGACAGAGACCGCTCTCTGGAAACACCATATATTTT.

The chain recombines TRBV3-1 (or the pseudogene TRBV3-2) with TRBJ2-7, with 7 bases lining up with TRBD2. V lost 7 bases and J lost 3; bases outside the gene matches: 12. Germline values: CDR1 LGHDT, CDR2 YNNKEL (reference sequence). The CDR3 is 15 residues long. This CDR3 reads CASTSTRGTLYEQYF. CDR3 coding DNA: TGTGCCAGCACCTCCACGCGGGGGACCCTCTACGAGCAGTACTTC.

DNA of the CDR3: TGTGCCAGTAGATCGGGTTTCGCCTATGGCTACACCTTC. It translates to CASRSGFAYGYTF. The rearrangement uses TRBV19 and TRBJ1-2, with D hard to call. CDR3 length: 13 residues. The V end lost 6 bases, the J end lost 4 bases, and 12 bases lay between the germline ends. Germline CDR1 is LNHDA and CDR2 is SQIVND (reference sequence).

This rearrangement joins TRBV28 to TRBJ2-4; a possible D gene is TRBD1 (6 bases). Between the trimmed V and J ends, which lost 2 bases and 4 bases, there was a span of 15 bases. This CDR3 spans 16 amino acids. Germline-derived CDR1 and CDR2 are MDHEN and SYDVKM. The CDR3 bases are TGTGCCAGCAGTTTAATAGGGCAGGGGCGGAAAAACATTCAGTACTTC. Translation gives CASSLIGQGRKNIQYF. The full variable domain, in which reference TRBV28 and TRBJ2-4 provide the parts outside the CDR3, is DVKVTQSSRYLVKRTGEKVFLECVQDMDHENMFWYRQDPGLGLRLIYFSYDVKMKEKGDIPEGYSVSREKKERFSLILESASTNQTSMYLCASSLIGQGRKNIQYFGAGTRLSVL.

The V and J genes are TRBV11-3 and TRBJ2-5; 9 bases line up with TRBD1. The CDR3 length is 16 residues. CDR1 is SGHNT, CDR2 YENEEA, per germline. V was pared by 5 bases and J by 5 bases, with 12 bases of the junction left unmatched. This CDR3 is CASSRWDRETRETQYF. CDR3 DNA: TGTGCCAGCAGCCGATGGGACAGGGAGACTCGGGAGACCCAGTACTTC.

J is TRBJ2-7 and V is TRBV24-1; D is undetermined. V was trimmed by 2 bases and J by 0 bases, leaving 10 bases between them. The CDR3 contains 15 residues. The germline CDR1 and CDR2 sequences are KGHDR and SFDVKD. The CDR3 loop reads CATSDSTRSSYEQYF. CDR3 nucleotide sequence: TGTGCCACCAGTGATTCAACAAGAAGCTCCTACGAGCAGTACTTC.

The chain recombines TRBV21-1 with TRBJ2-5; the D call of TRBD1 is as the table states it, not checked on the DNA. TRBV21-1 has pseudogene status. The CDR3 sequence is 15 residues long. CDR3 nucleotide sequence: TGTGCCAGCAGCCCCCCTCGACAGGGACAAGAGACCCAGTACTTC. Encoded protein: CASSPPRQGQETQYF.

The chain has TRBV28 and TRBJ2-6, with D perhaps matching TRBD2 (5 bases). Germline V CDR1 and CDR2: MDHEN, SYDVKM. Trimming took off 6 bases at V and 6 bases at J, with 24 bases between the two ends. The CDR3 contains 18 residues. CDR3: CASRIGSGWRSVANVLTF. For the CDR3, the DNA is TGTGCCAGCAGAATAGGATCCGGGTGGAGGTCGGTGGCCAACGTCCTGACTTTC.

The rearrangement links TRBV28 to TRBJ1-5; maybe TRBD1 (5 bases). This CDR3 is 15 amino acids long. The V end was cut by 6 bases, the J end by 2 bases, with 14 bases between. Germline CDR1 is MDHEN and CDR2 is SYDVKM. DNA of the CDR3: TGTGCCAGCAGCAACCGACAGAATCGCAATCAGCCCCAGCATTTT. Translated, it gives CASSNRQNRNQPQHF.

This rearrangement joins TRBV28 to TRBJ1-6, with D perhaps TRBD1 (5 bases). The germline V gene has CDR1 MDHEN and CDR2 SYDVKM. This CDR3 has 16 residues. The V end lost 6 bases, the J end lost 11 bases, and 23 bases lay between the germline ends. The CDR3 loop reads CASRSGQKGYTAPLHF. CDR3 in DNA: TGTGCCAGCAGATCAGGACAAAAAGGCTATACGGCACCCCTCCACTTT.

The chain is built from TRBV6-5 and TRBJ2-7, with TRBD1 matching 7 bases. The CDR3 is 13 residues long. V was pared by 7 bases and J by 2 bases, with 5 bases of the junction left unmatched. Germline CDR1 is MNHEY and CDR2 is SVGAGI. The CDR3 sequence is CASIRGQTYEQYF. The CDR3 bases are TGTGCCAGCATTCGGGGACAGACCTACGAGCAGTACTTC.

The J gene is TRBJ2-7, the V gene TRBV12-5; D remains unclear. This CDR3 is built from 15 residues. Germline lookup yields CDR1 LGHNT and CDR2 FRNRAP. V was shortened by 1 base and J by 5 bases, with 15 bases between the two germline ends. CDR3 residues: CASGLGARNGDEQYF. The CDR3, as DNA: TGTGCTAGTGGTTTGGGGGCGAGAAATGGTGACGAGCAGTACTTC.

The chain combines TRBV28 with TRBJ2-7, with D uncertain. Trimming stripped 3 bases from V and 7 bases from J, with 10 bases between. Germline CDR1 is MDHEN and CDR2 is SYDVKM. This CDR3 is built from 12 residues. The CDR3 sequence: CASSFSVSEQYF. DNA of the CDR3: TGTGCCAGCAGTTTCTCGGTTTCTGAGCAGTACTTC.

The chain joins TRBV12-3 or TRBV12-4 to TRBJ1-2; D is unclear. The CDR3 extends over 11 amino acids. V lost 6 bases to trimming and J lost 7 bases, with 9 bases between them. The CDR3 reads CASRRTGGYTF. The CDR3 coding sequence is TGTGCCAGCAGGCGAACGGGTGGCTACACCTTC.

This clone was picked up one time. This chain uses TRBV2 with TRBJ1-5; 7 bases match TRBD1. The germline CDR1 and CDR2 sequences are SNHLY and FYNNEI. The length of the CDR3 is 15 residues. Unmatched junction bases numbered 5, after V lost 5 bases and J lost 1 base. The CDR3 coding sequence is TGTGCCAGCAGTCCAATGGGACAGAGCAATCAGCCCCAGCATTTT. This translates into CASSPMGQSNQPQHF.

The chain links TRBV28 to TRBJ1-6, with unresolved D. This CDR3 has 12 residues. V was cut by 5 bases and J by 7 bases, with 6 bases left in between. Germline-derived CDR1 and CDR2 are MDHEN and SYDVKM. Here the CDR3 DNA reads TGTGCCAGCAGTAAGCAAAATTCACCCCTCCACTTT. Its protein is CASSKQNSPLHF.

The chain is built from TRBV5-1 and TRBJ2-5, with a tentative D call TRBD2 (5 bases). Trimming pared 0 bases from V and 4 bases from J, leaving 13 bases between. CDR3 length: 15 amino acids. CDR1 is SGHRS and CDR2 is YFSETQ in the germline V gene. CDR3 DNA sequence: TGCGCCAGCAGCTTGGCTGTCCCACGGGGAGAGACCCAGTACTTC. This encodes CASSLAVPRGETQYF.

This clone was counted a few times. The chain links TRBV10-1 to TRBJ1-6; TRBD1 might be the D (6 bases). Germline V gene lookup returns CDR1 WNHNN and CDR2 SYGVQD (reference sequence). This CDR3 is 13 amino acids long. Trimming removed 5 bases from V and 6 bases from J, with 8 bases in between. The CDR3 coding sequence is TGCGCCAGCAGTTGGGACACTAATTCACCCCTCCACTTT. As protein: CASSWDTNSPLHF.

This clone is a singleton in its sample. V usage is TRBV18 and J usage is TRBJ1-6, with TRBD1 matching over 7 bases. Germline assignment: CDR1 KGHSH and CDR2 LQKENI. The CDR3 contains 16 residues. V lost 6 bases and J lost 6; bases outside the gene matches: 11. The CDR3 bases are TGTGCCAGCTCGAGCCGGGACAGCGGACTTAATTCACCCCTCCACTTT. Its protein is CASSSRDSGLNSPLHF.

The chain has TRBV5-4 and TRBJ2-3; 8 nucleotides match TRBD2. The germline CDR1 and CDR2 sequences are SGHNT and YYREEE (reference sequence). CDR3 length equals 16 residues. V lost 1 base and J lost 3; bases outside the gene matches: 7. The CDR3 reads CASSLSAGGYTDTQYF. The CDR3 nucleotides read TGTGCCAGCAGCTTGTCGGCGGGGGGATATACAGATACGCAGTATTTT.

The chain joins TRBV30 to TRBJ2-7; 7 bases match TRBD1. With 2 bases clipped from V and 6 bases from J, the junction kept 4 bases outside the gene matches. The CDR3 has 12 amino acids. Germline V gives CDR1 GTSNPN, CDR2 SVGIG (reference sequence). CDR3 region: CAWSKTGFEQYF. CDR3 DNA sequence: TGTGCCTGGAGTAAGACAGGGTTCGAGCAGTACTTC.

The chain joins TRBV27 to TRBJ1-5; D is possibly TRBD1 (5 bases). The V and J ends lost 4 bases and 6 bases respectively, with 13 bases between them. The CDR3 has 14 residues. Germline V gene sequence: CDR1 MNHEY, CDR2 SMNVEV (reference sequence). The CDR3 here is CASSSQGARQPQHF. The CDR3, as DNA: TGTGCCAGCAGTTCACAAGGGGCTCGTCAGCCCCAGCATTTT.

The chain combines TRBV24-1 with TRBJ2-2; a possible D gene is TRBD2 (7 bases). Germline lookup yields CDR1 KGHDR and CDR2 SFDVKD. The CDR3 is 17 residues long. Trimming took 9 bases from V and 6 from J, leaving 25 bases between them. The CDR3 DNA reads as TGTGCCACCCAAGACTCTCCCTCCGGGGGGCCGGCCGGGGAGCTGTTTTTT. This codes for CATQDSPSGGPAGELFF.

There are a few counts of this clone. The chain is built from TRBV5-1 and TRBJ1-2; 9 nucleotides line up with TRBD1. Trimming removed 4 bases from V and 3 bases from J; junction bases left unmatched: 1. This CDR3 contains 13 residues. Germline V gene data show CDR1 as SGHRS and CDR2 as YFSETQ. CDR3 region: CASSTGGDYGYTF. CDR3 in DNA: TGCGCCAGCAGCACAGGGGGCGACTATGGCTACACCTTC.